The 27 T cell receptor beta chains given below trace back to one sample, sequenced in a study of blood T cell repertoires in COVID-19. TCRdb's table, derived via immunoSEQ multiplex PCR, lists solely in-frame clones and lacks some. The sample contains 150,000 or so clones, 85% to 95% of which appear only once. Sequencing was performed on peripheral blood. The receptors here all came from an older woman with COVID-19, enrolled during active disease.

DNA of the CDR3: TGTGCCAGCAGTGGGACTAGTAGGGCCTACAATGAGCAGTTCTTC. Translated, it gives CASSGTSRAYNEQFF. The rearrangement joins TRBV27 to TRBJ2-1, with 8 bases matching TRBD2. There are 15 residues in the CDR3. V shed 5 bases and J 2 bases; nucleotides not matched to a gene: 5. The germline V gene encodes CDR1 MNHEY and CDR2 SMNVEV (reference sequence).

The chain uses TRBV6-6 and TRBJ1-5; D is unclear. The V gene lost 2 bases and the J gene lost 7 bases, with 12 bases spanning the gap. The CDR3 is made up of 14 amino acids. Germline CDR1 is MNHNY and CDR2 is SVGAGI (reference sequence). The CDR3 reads CASSYAGVKQPQHF. CDR3 in DNA: TGTGCCAGCAGTTACGCCGGGGTTAAGCAGCCCCAGCATTTT.

The chain is built from TRBV18 and TRBJ1-5; 9 positions agree with TRBD1. V gave up 5 bases and J gave up 2 bases; unmatched junction bases: 4. Germline V gene lookup returns CDR1 KGHSH and CDR2 LQKENI. This CDR3 is 15 amino acids long. In nucleotides, the CDR3 is TGTGCCAGCTCAGGACAGGGGCGCGGCAATCAGCCCCAGCATTTT. Residues: CASSGQGRGNQPQHF.

The chain employs TRBV5-4 and TRBJ1-4, with D hard to call. This CDR3 region has 16 residues. In germline, CDR1 is SGHNT, CDR2 YYREEE (reference sequence). V lost 0 bases and J 4 bases, leaving 13 bases between the germline ends. CDR3 sequence reads: CASSLAGGSLNEKLFF. CDR3 in DNA: TGTGCCAGCAGCTTGGCCGGCGGAAGCCTTAATGAAAAACTGTTTTTT.

The rearrangement links TRBV28 to TRBJ1-4; possibly TRBD1 for D (5 bases). CDR3 length: 13 residues. The germline gives CDR1 MDHEN, CDR2 SYDVKM. With 7 bases removed from V and 6 bases from J, the gap between germline ends came to 12 bases. The CDR3 sequence is CASTPTADEKLFF. The CDR3 coding sequence is TGTGCCAGCACCCCGACAGCCGATGAAAAACTGTTTTTT.

Note on this clone: Other DNA sequences in this sample translate to the same CDR3. The CDR3 DNA reads as TGTGCCAGTAGTATCGGGGGACCCACTGAAGCTTTCTTT. This sequence encodes CASSIGGPTEAFF. This chain links TRBV19 with TRBJ1-1; weak D call: TRBD1 (5 bases). Germline V gene lookup returns CDR1 LNHDA and CDR2 SQIVND (reference sequence). CDR3 length equals 13 residues. The V and J ends lost 3 bases and 4 bases respectively, with 9 bases between them.

Worth noting for this clone: Distinct nucleotide sequences in the sample also encode this CDR3. V is TRBV5-4 and J is TRBJ1-2; tentatively, D is TRBD1 (6 bases). CDR3 length: 12 amino acids. Trimming removed 4 bases from V and 5 bases from J, with 9 bases in between. Germline assignment: CDR1 SGHNT and CDR2 YYREEE (reference sequence). CDR3 DNA sequence: TGTGCCAGCAGCCCGGACAGTTATGGCTACACCTTC. Translated: CASSPDSYGYTF.

The CDR3 nucleotides read TGTGCCAGCAGCCTTACAGGGGGTTGGGACTATGGCTACACCTTC. Its translation is CASSLTGGWDYGYTF. The gene calls are TRBV7-2 and TRBJ1-2, with 8 bases matching TRBD1. Germline CDR1 SGHTA, CDR2 FQGNSA. Unmatched junction bases numbered 8, after V lost 5 bases and J lost 3 bases. This CDR3 region has 15 residues.

The gene calls are TRBV3-1 (or the pseudogene TRBV3-2) and TRBJ1-6, with 8 bases identical to TRBD1. The CDR3 length is 14 residues. Germline CDR1 is LGHDT and CDR2 is YNNKEL (reference sequence). J gave up 7 bases and V 3 bases, and 2 bases lay outside the gene matches. The CDR3 DNA follows: TGTGCCAGCAGCCACAGGGGGCGGAATTCACCCCTCCACTTT. Protein product: CASSHRGRNSPLHF.

The chain is built from TRBV4-3 and TRBJ2-3; possibly TRBD2 for D (7 bases). The V gene lost 0 bases and the J gene lost 1 base, with 14 bases spanning the gap. CDR3 size: 17 residues. From germline, CDR1 is LGHNA and CDR2 YSLEER. The CDR3 nucleotides read TGCGCCAGCAGCCAAGAAGCTGGGGGGGCCGGCACAGATACGCAGTATTTT. Protein: CASSQEAGGAGTDTQYF.

The chain joins TRBV27 to TRBJ2-3; TRBD2 agrees at 15 bases. V lost 3 bases to trimming and J lost 2 bases; unmatched junction nucleotides: 6. Germline V gene data show CDR1 as MNHEY and CDR2 as SMNVEV (reference sequence). This CDR3 contains 18 residues. The CDR3: CASSLGLAGGPHTDTQYF. In DNA form, the CDR3 reads TGTGCCAGCAGTTTGGGACTAGCGGGGGGCCCACACACAGATACGCAGTATTTT.

V and J are TRBV11-3 and TRBJ2-1; 8 bases align to TRBD2. This CDR3 comprises 17 residues. In germline, CDR1 is SGHNT, CDR2 YENEEA. J was trimmed by 0 bases and V by 3 bases; bases with no gene match: 7. The CDR3 DNA is TGTGCCAGCAGCTTTACTAGCGGCGCTAGCTCCTACAATGAGCAGTTCTTC. It is translated as CASSFTSGASSYNEQFF.

V is TRBV5-3 and J is TRBJ2-7; 7 positions agree with TRBD1. TRBV5-3 belongs to the ORF category, with a function that is uncertain. The CDR3 consists of 14 residues. Trimming at V came to 1 base and at J to 2 bases, leaving 3 bases not matched to a gene. CDR3 amino acids: CARSLLDRTYEQYF. The CDR3 coding sequence is TGTGCCAGAAGCTTGCTGGACAGGACCTACGAGCAGTACTTC.

This chain links TRBV6-2 or TRBV6-3 with TRBJ1-1, with a weak D call TRBD1 (6 bases). The CDR3 extends over 12 amino acids. Germline CDR1 is MNHEY and CDR2 is SVGEGT. V lost 6 bases to trimming and J lost 7 bases, with 12 bases between them. The CDR3 sequence is CASSRTGSEAFF. CDR3 bases: TGTGCCAGCAGCCGAACAGGGAGTGAAGCTTTCTTT.

The genes are TRBV2 and TRBJ2-2; D is perhaps TRBD1 (6 bases). The V gene lost 11 bases and the J gene lost 2 bases, with 15 bases spanning the gap. Germline CDR1 and CDR2: SNHLY and FYNNEI. This CDR3 is built from 14 residues. The CDR3, as DNA: TGTGCCGGGCTCGCAGGGGCCAACACCGGGGAGCTGTTTTTT. Its protein is CAGLAGANTGELFF.

This rearrangement joins TRBV5-6 to TRBJ1-2, with D hard to call. This CDR3 has 13 residues. The ends were cut back, 1 base at V and 1 base at J, with 5 bases in the middle. The germline V gene encodes CDR1 SGHDT and CDR2 YYEEEE. The CDR3 reads CASSLRVNYGYTF. The CDR3 coding sequence is TGTGCCAGCAGCTTGAGAGTTAACTATGGCTACACCTTC.

CDR3: CASTQRSNYGYTF. The CDR3 nucleotides are TGTGCCAGCACACAGCGGTCTAACTATGGCTACACCTTC. This rearrangement joins TRBV6-5 to TRBJ1-2; D not certain. The CDR3 length is 13 residues. Trimming shortened V by 7 bases and J by 0 bases, and 9 bases separated the two germline ends. CDR1 and CDR2 (germline): MNHEY, SVGAGI.

V usage is TRBV4-1 and J usage is TRBJ1-1; TRBD1 agrees at 8 bases. Germline-derived CDR1 and CDR2 are MGHRA and YSYEKL. The V and J ends lost 2 bases and 4 bases, in that order; junction bases with no gene match: 3. The CDR3 sequence is 14 residues long. The CDR3: CASSQTGGRTEAFF. The CDR3, as DNA: TGCGCCAGCAGCCAAACAGGGGGGCGCACTGAAGCTTTCTTT.

The chain combines TRBV27 with TRBJ2-3; 11 nucleotides align to TRBD2. CDR1 and CDR2 from the germline V gene are MNHEY and SMNVEV (reference sequence). This CDR3 contains 19 residues. V lost 8 bases to trimming and J lost 3 bases; unmatched junction nucleotides: 19. The CDR3 sequence is CASGRRRASGGWRTDTQYF. CDR3 nucleotide sequence: TGTGCCAGCGGGAGGAGGAGGGCTAGCGGGGGGTGGAGAACAGATACGCAGTATTTT.

This chain connects TRBV6-5 to TRBJ2-1; perhaps TRBD2 as D (6 bases). The CDR3 extends over 14 amino acids. Germline CDR1 MNHEY, CDR2 SVGAGI. Between the trimmed V and J ends, which lost 6 bases and 6 bases, there was a span of 15 bases. CDR3 in DNA: TGTGCCAGCAGACCCGCGGGGACCGTCAATGAGCAGTTCTTC. Translating gives CASRPAGTVNEQFF.

V and J are TRBV19 and TRBJ2-3; 11 bases line up with TRBD2. The germline V gene has CDR1 LNHDA and CDR2 SQIVND (reference sequence). The CDR3 runs to 17 residues. Trimming removed 5 bases from V and 4 bases from J; junction bases left unmatched: 11. The DNA for the CDR3 is TGTGCCAGTAGTGCCTCACTAGCGGGGGAGGGCCCAGATACGCAGTATTTT. Translating gives CASSASLAGEGPDTQYF.

This chain connects TRBV5-1 to TRBJ2-3; the D is unclear. V was pared by 6 bases and J by 1 base, with 15 bases between. Germline CDR1 and CDR2: SGHRS and YFSETQ. The CDR3 length is 15 residues. The CDR3 DNA reads as TGCGCCAGCAAATTGAGCCCCATCCGCACAGATACGCAGTATTTT. The encoded protein is CASKLSPIRTDTQYF.

This chain links TRBV10-3 with TRBJ2-1, with D possibly being TRBD1 (6 bases). This CDR3 region has 13 residues. Germline assignment: CDR1 ENHRY and CDR2 SYGVKD. V was trimmed by 2 bases and J by 7 bases, leaving 9 bases between them. The CDR3 bases are TGTGCCATCAGTGAGAACAGGGATAATGAGCAGTTCTTC. Amino acid sequence: CAISENRDNEQFF.

The rearrangement uses TRBV6-5 and TRBJ1-1, with a possible D match to TRBD1 (6 bases). Germline lookup yields CDR1 MNHEY and CDR2 SVGAGI. The V end was cut by 9 bases, the J end by 1 base, with 18 bases between. This CDR3 is built from 15 residues. The CDR3 loop is CASRGGYTANTEAFF. The CDR3 bases are TGTGCCAGTAGGGGGGGTTACACGGCGAACACTGAAGCTTTCTTT.

This chain links TRBV6-5 with TRBJ1-2; D gene unclear. The CDR3 contains 11 residues. The V and J ends lost 4 bases and 5 bases respectively, with 5 bases between them. Per the germline V gene, CDR1 is MNHEY and CDR2 is SVGAGI. CDR3 residues: CASSSSYGYTF. DNA of the CDR3: TGTGCCAGCAGTTCGTCGTATGGCTACACCTTC.

The chain carries TRBV5-1 and TRBJ1-6; 7 positions match TRBD1. CDR1 SGHRS and CDR2 YFSETQ come from the germline V gene. This CDR3 has 15 residues. The J segment lost 5 bases and the V segment lost 5 bases, leaving 7 bases of the junction unmatched. The CDR3 loop is CASRNTGDDNSPLHF. In nucleotides, the CDR3 is TGCGCCAGCAGAAATACAGGGGACGATAATTCACCCCTCCACTTT.

The chain uses TRBV6-5 and TRBJ1-2, with D maybe TRBD1 (6 bases). The CDR3 is 14 residues long. In germline, CDR1 is MNHEY, CDR2 SVGAGI. With 6 bases removed from V and 5 bases from J, the gap between germline ends came to 16 bases. The CDR3 sequence is CASSAGQTTYGYTF. The DNA of the CDR3 is TGTGCCAGCAGCGCCGGACAGACCACATATGGCTACACCTTC.